This T cell receptor beta chain emerged from a study of T cell repertoires in cytomegalovirus infection (dated by TCRdb to about 2019). A note on the overall study: Donor HLA type was relevant to the analysis, as public TCR beta signatures indicated carriage of CMV infection together with the matching HLA type.

This clonotype came up a few times. What antigen it recognizes has not been identified. Base qualities are not at hand, and no much larger clone is one base apart. Trimming removed 4 bases from V and 5 bases from J, leaving 16 bases between the germline ends. The CDR3, from cysteine to phenylalanine, totals 15 residues. Just CDR3 DNA is preserved here, 45 bases in frame from base 1. CDR1 and CDR2, per the germline V gene, are KGHDR and SFDVKD. For sequencing, an Illumina HiSeq 1500 was employed. In-frame beta chains were kept once TCRdb had trimmed the public reads at Q25 with fastp and called clones with MiXCR. Each CDR3 protein appears once, grouped with its most common genes and DNA. The sample table holds a few hundred thousand distinct CDR3 sequences, of which roughly 15% were seen once. The ten largest clones represent around 12% of the sample. What the work shows at the level of the full study, not this receptor alone: In both this cohort and an independent roughly 400-donor cohort, the cumulative frequency of public TCR beta family members distinguished carriers of CMV infection plus the relevant HLA type. In the ex vivo response, HLA-C-restricted CMV-specific TCR beta clonotypes were dominant, and in two of eight donors the single most frequent clonotype came from this HLA-C-restricted group.

Sequenced input: PBMCs. This TCR came from a human donor in good health (CMV status not recorded). Some clones in this sample may be carry-over from other donors' samples. The chain links TRBV24-1 with TRBJ1-2, and perhaps TRBD1 as D gene, on 6 matching bases. This receptor carries the CDR3 CATSEGDTDLYGYTF. The sequenced DNA is TGTGCCACCAGTGAGGGGGACACCGACCTTTATGGCTACACCTTC.